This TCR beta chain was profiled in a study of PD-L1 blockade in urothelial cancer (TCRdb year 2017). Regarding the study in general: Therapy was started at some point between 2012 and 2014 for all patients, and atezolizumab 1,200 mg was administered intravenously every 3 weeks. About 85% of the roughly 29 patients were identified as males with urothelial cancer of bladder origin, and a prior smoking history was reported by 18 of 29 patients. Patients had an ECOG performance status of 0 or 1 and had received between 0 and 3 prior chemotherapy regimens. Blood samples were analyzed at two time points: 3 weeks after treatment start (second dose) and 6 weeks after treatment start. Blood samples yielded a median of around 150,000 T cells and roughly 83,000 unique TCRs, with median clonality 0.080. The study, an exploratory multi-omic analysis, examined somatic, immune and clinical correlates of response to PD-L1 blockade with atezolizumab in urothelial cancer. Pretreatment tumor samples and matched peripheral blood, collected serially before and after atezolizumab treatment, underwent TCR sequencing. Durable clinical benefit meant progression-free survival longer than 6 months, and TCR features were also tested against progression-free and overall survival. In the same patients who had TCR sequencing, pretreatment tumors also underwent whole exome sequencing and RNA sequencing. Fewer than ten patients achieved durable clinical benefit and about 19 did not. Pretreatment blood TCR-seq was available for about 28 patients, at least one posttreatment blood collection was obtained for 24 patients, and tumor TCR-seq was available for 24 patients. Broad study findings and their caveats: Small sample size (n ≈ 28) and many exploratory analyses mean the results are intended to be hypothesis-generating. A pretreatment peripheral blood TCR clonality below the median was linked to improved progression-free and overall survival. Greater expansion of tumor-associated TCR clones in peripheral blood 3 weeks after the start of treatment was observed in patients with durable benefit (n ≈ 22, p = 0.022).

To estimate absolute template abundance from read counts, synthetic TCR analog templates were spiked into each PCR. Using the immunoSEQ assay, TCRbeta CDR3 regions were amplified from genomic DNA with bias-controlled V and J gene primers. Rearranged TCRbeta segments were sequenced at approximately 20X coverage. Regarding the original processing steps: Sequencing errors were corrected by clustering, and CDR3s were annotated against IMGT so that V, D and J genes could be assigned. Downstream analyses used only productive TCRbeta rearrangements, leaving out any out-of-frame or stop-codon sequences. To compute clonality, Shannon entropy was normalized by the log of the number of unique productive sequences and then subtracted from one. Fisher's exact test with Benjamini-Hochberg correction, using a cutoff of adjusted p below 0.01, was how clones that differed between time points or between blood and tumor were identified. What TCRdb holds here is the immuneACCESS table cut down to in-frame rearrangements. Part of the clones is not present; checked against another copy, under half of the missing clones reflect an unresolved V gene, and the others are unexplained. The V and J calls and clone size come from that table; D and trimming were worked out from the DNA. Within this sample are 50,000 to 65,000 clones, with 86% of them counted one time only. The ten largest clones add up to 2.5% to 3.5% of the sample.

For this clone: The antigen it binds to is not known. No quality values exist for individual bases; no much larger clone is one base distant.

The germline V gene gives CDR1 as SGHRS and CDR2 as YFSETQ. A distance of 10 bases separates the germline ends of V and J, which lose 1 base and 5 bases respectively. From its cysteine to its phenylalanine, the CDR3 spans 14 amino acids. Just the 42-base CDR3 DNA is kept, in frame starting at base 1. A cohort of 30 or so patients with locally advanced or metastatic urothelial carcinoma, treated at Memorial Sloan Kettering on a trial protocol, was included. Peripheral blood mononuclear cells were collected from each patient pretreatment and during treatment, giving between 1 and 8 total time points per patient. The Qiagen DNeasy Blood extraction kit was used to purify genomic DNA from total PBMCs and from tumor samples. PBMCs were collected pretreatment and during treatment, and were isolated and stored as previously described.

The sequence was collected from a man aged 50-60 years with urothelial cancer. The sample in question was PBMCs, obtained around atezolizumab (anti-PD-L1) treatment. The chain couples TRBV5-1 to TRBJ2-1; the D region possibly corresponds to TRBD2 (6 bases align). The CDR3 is CASSLFSGDNEQFF. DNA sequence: TGCGCCAGCAGCTTGTTTAGCGGAGACAATGAGCAGTTCTTC.